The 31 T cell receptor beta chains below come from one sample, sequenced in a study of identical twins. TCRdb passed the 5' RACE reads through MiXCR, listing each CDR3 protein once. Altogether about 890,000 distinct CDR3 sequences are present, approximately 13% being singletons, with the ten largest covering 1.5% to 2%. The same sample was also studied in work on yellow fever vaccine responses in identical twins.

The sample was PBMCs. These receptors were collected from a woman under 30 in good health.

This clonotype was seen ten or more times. The chain's CDR3 is CSARDIWPDQPQHF. The CDR3, as DNA: TGCAGTGCTAGAGATATTTGGCCCGATCAGCCCCAGCATTTT. The genes are TRBV20-1 and TRBJ1-5, with D unresolved. This CDR3 spans 14 amino acids. The germline gives CDR1 DFQATT, CDR2 SNEGSKA (reference sequence). Trimming took 0 bases from V and 5 from J, leaving 11 bases between them.

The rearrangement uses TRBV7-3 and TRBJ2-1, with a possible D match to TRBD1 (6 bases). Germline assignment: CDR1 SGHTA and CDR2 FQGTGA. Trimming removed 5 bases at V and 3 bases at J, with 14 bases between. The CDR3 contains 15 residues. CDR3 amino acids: CASSDTTGFYNEQFF. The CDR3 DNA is TGTGCCAGCAGCGATACGACAGGATTCTACAATGAGCAGTTCTTC.

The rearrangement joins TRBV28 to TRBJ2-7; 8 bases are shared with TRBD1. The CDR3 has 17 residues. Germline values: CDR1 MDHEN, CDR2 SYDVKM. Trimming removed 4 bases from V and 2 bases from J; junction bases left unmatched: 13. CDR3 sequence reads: CASSSYSRDRFPYEQYV. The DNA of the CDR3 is TGTGCCAGCAGTTCCTATAGCCGGGACAGGTTTCCCTACGAGCAGTACGTC.

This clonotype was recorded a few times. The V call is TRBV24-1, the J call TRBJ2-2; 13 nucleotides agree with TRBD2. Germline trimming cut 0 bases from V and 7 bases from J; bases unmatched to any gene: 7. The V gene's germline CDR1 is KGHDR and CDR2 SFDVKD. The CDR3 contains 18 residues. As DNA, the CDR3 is TGTGCCACCAGTGATTTGCGGACTAGCGGGGGAGCTGGCGGGGAGCTGTTTTTT. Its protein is CATSDLRTSGGAGGELFF.

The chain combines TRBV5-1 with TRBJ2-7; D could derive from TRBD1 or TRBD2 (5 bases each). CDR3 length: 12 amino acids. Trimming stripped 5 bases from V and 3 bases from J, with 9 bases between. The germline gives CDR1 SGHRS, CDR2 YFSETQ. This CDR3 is CASRGTDYEQYF. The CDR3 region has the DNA TGCGCCAGCAGAGGGACCGACTACGAGCAGTACTTC.

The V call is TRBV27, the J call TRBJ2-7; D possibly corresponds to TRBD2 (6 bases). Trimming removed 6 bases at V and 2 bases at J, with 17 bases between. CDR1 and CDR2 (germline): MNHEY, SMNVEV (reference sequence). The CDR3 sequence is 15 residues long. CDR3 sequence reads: CASSRSKEGTYEQYF. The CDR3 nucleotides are TGTGCCAGCAGCCGATCCAAGGAGGGGACCTACGAGCAGTACTTC.

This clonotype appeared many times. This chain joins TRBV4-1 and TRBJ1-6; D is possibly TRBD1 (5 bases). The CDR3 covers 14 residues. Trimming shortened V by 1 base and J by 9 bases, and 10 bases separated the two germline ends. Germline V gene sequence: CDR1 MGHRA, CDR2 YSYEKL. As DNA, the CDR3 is TGCGCCAGCAGCCAAGTGTTGGGGGGTTCACCCCTCCACTTT. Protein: CASSQVLGGSPLHF.

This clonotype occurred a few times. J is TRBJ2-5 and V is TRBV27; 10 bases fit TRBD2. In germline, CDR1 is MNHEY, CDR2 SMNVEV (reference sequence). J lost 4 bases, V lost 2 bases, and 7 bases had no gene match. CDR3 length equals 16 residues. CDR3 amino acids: CASSLGLAGARETQYF. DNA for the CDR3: TGTGCCAGCAGTTTAGGTCTAGCGGGAGCCAGAGAGACCCAGTACTTC.

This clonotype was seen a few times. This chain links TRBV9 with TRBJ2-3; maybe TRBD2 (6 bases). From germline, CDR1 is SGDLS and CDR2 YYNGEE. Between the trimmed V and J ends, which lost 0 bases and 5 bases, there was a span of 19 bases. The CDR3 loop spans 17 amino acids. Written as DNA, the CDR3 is TGTGCCAGCAGCGTAGCTATTCCGGGAGCAGGGATAGATACGCAGTATTTT. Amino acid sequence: CASSVAIPGAGIDTQYF.

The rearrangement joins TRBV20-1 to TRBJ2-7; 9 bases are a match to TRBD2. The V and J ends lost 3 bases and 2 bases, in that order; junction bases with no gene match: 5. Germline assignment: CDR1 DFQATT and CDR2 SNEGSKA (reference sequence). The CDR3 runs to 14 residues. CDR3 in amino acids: CSASLAGGPYEQYF. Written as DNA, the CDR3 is TGCAGTGCTAGTCTGGCGGGAGGGCCCTACGAGCAGTACTTC.

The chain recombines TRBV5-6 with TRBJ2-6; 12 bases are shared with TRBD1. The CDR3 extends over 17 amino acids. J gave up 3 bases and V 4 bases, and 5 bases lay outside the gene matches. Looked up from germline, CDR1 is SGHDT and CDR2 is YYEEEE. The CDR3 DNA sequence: TGTGCCAGCAGCCGAGGGACAGGGGGCGTTGGGGCCAACGTCCTGACTTTC. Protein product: CASSRGTGGVGANVLTF.

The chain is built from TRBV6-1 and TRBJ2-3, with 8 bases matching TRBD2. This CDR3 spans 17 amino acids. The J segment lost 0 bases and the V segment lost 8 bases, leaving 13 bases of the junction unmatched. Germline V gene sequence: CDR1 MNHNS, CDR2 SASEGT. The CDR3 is CASSSIELAESTDTQYF. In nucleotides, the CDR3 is TGTGCCAGCTCTTCGATCGAACTAGCGGAAAGCACAGATACGCAGTATTTT.

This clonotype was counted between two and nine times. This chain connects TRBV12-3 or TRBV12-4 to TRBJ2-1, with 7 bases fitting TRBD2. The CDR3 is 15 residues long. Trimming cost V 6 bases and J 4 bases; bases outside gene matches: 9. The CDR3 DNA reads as TGTGCCAGCAGCGAACTAGCGCTCTCTTACAATGAGCAGTTCTTC. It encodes CASSELALSYNEQFF.

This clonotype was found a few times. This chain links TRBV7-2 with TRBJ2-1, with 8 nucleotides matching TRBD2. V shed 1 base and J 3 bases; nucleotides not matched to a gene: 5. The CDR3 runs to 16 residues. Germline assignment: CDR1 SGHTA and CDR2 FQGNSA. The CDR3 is CASSLGLARNYNEQFF. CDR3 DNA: TGTGCCAGCAGCTTAGGACTAGCGAGAAACTACAATGAGCAGTTCTTC. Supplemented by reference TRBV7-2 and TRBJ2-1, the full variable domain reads GAGVSQSPSNKVTEKGKDVELRCDPISGHTALYWYRQSLGQGLEFLIYFQGNSAPDKSGLPSDRFSAERTGGSVSTLTIQRTQQEDSAVYLCASSLGLARNYNEQFFGPGTRLTVL.

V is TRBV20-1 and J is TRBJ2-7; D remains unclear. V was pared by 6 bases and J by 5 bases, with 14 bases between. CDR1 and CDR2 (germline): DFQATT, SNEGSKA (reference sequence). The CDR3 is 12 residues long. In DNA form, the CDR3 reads TGCAGTGCCCACGGGCAAGCCGACGAGCAGTACTTC. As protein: CSAHGQADEQYF.

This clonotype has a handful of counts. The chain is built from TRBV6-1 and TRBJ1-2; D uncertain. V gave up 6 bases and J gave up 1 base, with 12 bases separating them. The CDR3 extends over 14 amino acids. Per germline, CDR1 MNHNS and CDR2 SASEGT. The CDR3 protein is CASSRPDRNYGYTF. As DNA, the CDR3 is TGTGCCAGCAGCAGACCGGACCGTAACTATGGCTACACCTTC.

The CDR3 region is CSARGALAGANTDTQYF. The CDR3 DNA is TGCAGTGCTAGGGGCGCCCTAGCGGGAGCCAACACAGATACGCAGTATTTT. The gene calls are TRBV20-1 and TRBJ2-3; TRBD2 matches at 10 bases. CDR3 length equals 17 residues. Germline assignment: CDR1 DFQATT and CDR2 SNEGSKA (reference sequence). V lost 3 bases and J lost 2; bases outside the gene matches: 11.

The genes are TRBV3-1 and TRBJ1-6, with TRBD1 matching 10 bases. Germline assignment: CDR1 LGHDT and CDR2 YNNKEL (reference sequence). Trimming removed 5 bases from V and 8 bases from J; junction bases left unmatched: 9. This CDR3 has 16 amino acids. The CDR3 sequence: CASSSWDRGQDSPLHF. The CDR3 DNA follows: TGTGCCAGCAGCTCCTGGGACAGGGGACAGGATTCACCCCTCCACTTT.

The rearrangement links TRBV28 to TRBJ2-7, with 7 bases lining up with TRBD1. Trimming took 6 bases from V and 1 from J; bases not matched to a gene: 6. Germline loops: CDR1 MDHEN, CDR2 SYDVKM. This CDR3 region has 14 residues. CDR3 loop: CASRKNRGSYEQYF. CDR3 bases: TGTGCCAGCAGGAAAAACAGGGGATCCTACGAGCAGTACTTC. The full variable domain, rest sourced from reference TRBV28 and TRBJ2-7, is DVKVTQSSRYLVKRTGEKVFLECVQDMDHENMFWYRQDPGLGLRLIYFSYDVKMKEKGDIPEGYSVSREKKERFSLILESASTNQTSMYLCASRKNRGSYEQYFGPGTRLTVT.

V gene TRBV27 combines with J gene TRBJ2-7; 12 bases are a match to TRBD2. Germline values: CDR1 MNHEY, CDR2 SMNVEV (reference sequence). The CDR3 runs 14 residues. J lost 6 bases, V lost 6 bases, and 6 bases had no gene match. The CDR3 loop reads CASSPRGLAGEQYF. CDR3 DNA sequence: TGTGCCAGCAGCCCCAGGGGACTAGCGGGCGAGCAGTACTTC.

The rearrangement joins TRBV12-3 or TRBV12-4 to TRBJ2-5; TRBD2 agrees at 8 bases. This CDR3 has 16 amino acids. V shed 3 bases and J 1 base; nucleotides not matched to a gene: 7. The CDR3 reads CASSLSGGGSQETQYF. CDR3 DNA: TGTGCCAGCAGTTTGTCGGGGGGGGGTTCCCAAGAGACCCAGTACTTC.

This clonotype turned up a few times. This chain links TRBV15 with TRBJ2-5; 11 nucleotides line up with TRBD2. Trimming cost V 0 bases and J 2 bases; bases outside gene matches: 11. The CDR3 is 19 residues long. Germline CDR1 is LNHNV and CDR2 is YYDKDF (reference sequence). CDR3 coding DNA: TGTGCCACCAGCAGAGAAATGATAGCGGGGGGGATGGAACAAGAGACCCAGTACTTC. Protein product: CATSREMIAGGMEQETQYF.

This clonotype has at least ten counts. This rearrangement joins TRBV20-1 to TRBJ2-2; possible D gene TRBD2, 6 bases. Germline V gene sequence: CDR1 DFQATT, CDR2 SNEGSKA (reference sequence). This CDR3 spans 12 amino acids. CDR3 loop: CSAGRNTGELFF. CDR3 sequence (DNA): TGCTCCGCCGGGAGAAACACCGGGGAGCTGTTTTTT.

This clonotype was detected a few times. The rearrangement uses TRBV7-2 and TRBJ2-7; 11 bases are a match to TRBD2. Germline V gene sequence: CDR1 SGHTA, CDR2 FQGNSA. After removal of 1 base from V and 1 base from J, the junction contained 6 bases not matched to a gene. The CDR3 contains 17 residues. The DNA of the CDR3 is TGTGCCAGCAGCTTAGGGGCTAGCGGGAGGTTGTCCTACGAGCAGTACTTC. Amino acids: CASSLGASGRLSYEQYF. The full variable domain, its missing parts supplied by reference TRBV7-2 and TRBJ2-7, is GAGVSQSPSNKVTEKGKDVELRCDPISGHTALYWYRQSLGQGLEFLIYFQGNSAPDKSGLPSDRFSAERTGGSVSTLTIQRTQQEDSAVYLCASSLGASGRLSYEQYFGPGTRLTVT.

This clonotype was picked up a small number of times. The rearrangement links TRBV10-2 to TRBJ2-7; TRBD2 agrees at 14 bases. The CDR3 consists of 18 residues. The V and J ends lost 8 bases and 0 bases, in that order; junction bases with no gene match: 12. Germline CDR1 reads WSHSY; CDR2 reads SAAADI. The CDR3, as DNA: TGCGCCAGCGAGGAACCGGGACTAGCGGGAGAATCCTCCTACGAGCAGTACTTC. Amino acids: CASEEPGLAGESSYEQYF.

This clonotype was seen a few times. The CDR3 loop is CASSLAERAVKNEQFF. The CDR3 nucleotides read TGTGCCAGCAGCTTAGCAGAGAGGGCCGTCAAAAATGAGCAGTTCTTC. The chain combines TRBV7-6 with TRBJ2-1; TRBD2 is a possible D gene (5 bases). The germline V gene has CDR1 SGHVS and CDR2 FNYEAQ. V lost 0 bases, J lost 7 bases, and 16 bases lay in between. The CDR3 spans 16 residues.

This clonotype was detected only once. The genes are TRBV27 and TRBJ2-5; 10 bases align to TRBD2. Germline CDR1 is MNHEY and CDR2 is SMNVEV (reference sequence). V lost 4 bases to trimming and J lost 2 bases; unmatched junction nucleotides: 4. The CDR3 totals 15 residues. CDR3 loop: CASSSGAGGQETQYF. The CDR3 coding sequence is TGTGCCAGCAGTTCGGGAGCGGGGGGGCAAGAGACCCAGTACTTC.

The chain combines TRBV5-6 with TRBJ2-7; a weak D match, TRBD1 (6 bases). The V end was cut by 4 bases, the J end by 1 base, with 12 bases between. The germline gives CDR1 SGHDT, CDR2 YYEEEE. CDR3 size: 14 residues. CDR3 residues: CASSPDGQSYEQYV. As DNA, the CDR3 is TGTGCCAGCAGCCCCGACGGACAGTCCTACGAGCAGTACGTC.

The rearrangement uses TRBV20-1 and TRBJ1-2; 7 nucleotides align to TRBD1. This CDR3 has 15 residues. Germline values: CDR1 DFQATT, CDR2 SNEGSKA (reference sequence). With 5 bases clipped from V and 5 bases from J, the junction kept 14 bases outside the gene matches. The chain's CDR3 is CSADSRDSVWYGYTF. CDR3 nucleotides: TGCAGTGCTGATAGCCGGGACAGCGTATGGTATGGCTACACCTTC.

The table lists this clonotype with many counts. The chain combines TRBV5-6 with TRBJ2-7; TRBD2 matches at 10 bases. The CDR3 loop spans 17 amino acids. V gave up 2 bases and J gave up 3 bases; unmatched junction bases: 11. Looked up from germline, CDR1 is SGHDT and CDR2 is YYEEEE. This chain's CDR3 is CASSFGAGGSPLYEQYF. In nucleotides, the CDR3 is TGTGCCAGCAGCTTTGGAGCGGGAGGGTCCCCCCTCTACGAGCAGTACTTC.

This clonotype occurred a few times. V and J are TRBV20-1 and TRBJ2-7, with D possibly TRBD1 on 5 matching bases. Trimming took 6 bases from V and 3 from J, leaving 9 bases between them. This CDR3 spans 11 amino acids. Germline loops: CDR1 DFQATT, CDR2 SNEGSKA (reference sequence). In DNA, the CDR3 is TGCAGTGCCCACGACAGCTACGAGCAGTACGTC. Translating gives CSAHDSYEQYV.